This entry describes one T cell receptor (beta chain). This sample is drawn from a study of T cell changes during pregnancy in multiple sclerosis. There are 15 residues in the CDR3. V trimming: 1 base; J trimming: 7 bases; junction bases outside the gene matches: 8. Germline V gene lookup returns CDR1 SEHNR and CDR2 FQNEAQ (reference sequence). Sequencing was performed with immunoSEQ multiplex PCR; in TCRdb, only in-frame clones are kept and a portion is missing. Here the sample spans around 100,000 clones, approximately 90% being singletons. The genes are TRBV7-9 and TRBJ2-7; 9 bases align to TRBD2. The sequence was obtained from a female donor with multiple sclerosis, enrolled in a pregnancy study. This material consisted of peripheral blood, taken in the third trimester of pregnancy. CDR3 sequence (DNA): TGTGCCAGCAGCTTAGAGGCTAGCGGGATTGGGGAGCAGTACTTC. Amino acid sequence: CASSLEASGIGEQYF.